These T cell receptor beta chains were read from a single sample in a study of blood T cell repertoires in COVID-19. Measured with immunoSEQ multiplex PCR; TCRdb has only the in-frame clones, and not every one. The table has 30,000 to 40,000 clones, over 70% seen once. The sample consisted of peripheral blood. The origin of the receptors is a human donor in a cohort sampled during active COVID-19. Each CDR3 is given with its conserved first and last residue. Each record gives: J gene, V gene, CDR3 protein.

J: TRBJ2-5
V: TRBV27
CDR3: CASSSTSTVYQETQYF

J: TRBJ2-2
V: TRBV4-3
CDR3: CASSQIRGSTGELFF

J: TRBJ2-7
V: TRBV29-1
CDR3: CSVVGGGGSYEQYF

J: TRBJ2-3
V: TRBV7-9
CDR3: CASSLGTSGLTDTQYF

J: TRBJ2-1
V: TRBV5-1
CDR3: CASSSLAGVGSSEQFF

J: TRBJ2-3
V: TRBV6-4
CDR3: CASSKTGGTDTQYF

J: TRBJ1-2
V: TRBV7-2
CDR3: CASQMYREVGYTF

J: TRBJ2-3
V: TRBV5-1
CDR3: CASSSRGLTSGGETSTDTQYF

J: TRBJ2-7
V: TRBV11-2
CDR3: CASSPDRVVYEQYF

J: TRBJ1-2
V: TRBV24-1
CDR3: CATRGQGDGYTF